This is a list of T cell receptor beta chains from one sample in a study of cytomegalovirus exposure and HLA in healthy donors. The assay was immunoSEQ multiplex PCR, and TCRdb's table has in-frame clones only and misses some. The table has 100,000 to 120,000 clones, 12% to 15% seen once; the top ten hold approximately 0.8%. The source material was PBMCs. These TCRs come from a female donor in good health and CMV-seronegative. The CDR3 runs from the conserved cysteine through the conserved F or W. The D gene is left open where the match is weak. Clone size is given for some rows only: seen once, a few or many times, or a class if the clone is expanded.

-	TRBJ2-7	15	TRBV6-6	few	TGTGCCAGCAGCCCAATTAACCAACAGGGCTACGAGCAGTACTTC	CASSPINQQGYEQYF
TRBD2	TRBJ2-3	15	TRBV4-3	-	TGCGCCAGCAGCCATCAGCGGGAGCGCAAGGATACGCAGTATTTT	CASSHQRERKDTQYF
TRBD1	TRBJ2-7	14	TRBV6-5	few	TGTGCCAGCAGTTACGGGACAGGGAGGTACGAGCAGTACTTC	CASSYGTGRYEQYF
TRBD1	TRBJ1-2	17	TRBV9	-	TGTGCCAGCAGCGCGACCATGTCCGGGACAGGGTATGGTGGCTACACCTTC	CASSATMSGTGYGGYTF
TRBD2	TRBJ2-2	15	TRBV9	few	TGTGCCAGCAGCGTAGGAACCGGGAGGGGCGGGGAGCTGTTTTTT	CASSVGTGRGGELFF
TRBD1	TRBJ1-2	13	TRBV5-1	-	TGCGCCAGCAGCCCGTGGACAGGGAGCGGCTACACCTTC	CASSPWTGSGYTF
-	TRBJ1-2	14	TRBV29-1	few	TGCAGCGTGTCCCCCTTTGGCGGAATTTATGGCTACACCTTC	CSVSPFGGIYGYTF
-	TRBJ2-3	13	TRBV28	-	TGTGCCAGCATGGAGGGGGCCACAGATACGCAGTATTTT	CASMEGATDTQYF
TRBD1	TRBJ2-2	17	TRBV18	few	TGTGCCAGCTCACCACTTACCGGGACAGGGGTCACCGGGGAGCTGTTTTTT	CASSPLTGTGVTGELFF
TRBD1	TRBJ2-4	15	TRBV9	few	TGTGCCAGCAGCGTAGATCCAGGGGGAGAAAACATTCAGTACTTC	CASSVDPGGENIQYF
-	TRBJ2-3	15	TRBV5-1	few	TGCGCCAGCAGCTGGGGATCCGGGGGCACAGATACGCAGTATTTT	CASSWGSGGTDTQYF
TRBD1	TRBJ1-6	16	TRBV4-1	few	TGCGCCAGCAGCCCCGACAGGGGTCGATATAATTCACCCCTCCACTTT	CASSPDRGRYNSPLHF
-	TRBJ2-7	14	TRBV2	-	TGTGCCAGCAAAGGCGACAGGAGCTCCTACGAGCAGTACTTC	CASKGDRSSYEQYF
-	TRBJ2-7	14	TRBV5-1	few	TGCGCCAGCAGCTTTATGGAGGGTTCCTACGAGCAGTACTTC	CASSFMEGSYEQYF
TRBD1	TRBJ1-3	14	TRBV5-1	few	TGCGCCAGCAGCTTGGCACAGGGGGCGGACACCATATATTTT	CASSLAQGADTIYF
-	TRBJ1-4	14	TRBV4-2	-	TGTGCCAGCAGCCCCCGCAGGGAGGACGAAAAACTGTTTTTT	CASSPRREDEKLFF
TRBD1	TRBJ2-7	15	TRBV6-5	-	TGTGCCAGCAGTTACTCGAAGAGACAGGGTCACGAGCAGTACTTC	CASSYSKRQGHEQYF
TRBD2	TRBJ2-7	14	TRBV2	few	TGTGCCAGCAGTGAAGAGCTAGCGGGGGGGGTGCAGTACTTC	CASSEELAGGVQYF
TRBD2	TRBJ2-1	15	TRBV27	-	TGTGCCAGCACATTAGCGGGGAGCTCCTACAATGAGCAGTTCTTC	CASTLAGSSYNEQFF
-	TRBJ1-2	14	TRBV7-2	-	TGTGCCAGCAGCTTAGGTCGGGGGTGGTATGGCTACACCTTC	CASSLGRGWYGYTF
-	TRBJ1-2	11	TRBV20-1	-	TGCAGTGCTATGGGGGCGCGGGGCTACACCTTC	CSAMGARGYTF
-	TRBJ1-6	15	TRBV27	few	TGTGCCAGCAGTAGAGGATTCCAGGGGAATTCACCCCTCCACTTT	CASSRGFQGNSPLHF
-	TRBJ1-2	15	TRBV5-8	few	TGTGCCAGCAGCGTGAAACGTACAGGGAACTATGGCTACACCTTC	CASSVKRTGNYGYTF
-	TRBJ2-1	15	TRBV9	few	TGTGCCAGCAGCGTTTTGGCGGGGGCGGACAATGAGCAGTTCTTC	CASSVLAGADNEQFF
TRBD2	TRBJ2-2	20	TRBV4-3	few	TGCGCCAGCAGCCAAGAAACCTTAGCCACTGCGGGGGGTGGCTCCGGGGAGCTGTTTTTT	CASSQETLATAGGGSGELFF
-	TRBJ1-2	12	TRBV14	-	TGTGCCAGCAGCCCGGCTAACTATGGCTACACCTTC	CASSPANYGYTF
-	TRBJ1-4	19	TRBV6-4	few	TGTGCCAGCAGCTCAAAGTTGTCTACCCTATTACAGTCAAATGAAAAACTGTTTTTT	CASSSKLSTLLQSNEKLFF
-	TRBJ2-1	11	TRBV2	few	TGTGCCAGCAGTGAACAAAATGAGCAGTTCTTC	CASSEQNEQFF
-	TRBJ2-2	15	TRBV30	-	TGTGCCCTTCCGGCCGCGGGGGCGGGCACCGGGGAGCTGTTTTTT	CALPAAGAGTGELFF
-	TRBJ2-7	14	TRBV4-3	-	TGCGCCAGCAGCCAAGAGTTTGTCAGCTACGAGCAGTACTTC	CASSQEFVSYEQYF
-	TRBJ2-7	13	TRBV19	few	TGTGCCAGTAGTACTAGCTTCCTGGGCGAGCAGTACTTC	CASSTSFLGEQYF
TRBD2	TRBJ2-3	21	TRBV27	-	TGTGCCAGCAGACGGCGACTAGCGGGAGGGAGGGCAATCAACTGGGCAGATACGCAGTATTTT	CASRRRLAGGRAINWADTQYF
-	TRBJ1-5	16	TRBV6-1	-	TGTGCCAGCAGTGTTTCTTCTTCTTCTGGGCGTCAGCCCCAGCATTTT	CASSVSSSSGRQPQHF
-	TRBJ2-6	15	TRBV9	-	TGTGCCAGCAGCGCGGGGTTAGATGGGGCCAACGTCCTGACTTTC	CASSAGLDGANVLTF
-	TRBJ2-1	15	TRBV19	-	TGTGCCAGTAGGACTTTCCGGAGCTCCTACAATGAGCAGTTCTTC	CASRTFRSSYNEQFF
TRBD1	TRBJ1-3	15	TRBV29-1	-	TGCAGCGTGGATGAAGGACAGGTCTCTGGAAACACCATATATTTT	CSVDEGQVSGNTIYF
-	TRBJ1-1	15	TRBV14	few	TGTGCCAGCAGCCAAGAGCGGTACCCGAACACTGAAGCTTTCTTT	CASSQERYPNTEAFF
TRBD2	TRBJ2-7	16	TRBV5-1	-	TGCGCCAGCAGCTTGGGGGGTAGCGGGGGAATCTACGAGCAGTACTTC	CASSLGGSGGIYEQYF
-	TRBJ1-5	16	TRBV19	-	TGTGCCAGTAGTAATACAGGGTTGGGTAGCAATCAGCCCCAGCATTTT	CASSNTGLGSNQPQHF
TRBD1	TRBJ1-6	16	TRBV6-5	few	TGTGCCAGCAGTTACTTCCGAGGGGGCTCTAATTCACCCCTCCACTTT	CASSYFRGGSNSPLHF
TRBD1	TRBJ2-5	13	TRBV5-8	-	TGTGCCAGCAGCTTGAGGGGGCGGGAGACCCAGTACTTC	CASSLRGRETQYF